The clone carrying this T cell receptor beta chain was recorded a few times. Only in-frame clones appear in the TCRdb table, and some are missing; sequencing was by immunoSEQ multiplex PCR. The sample lists under 500,000 clones; roughly 87% were seen once. This sample is drawn from a study of blood T cell repertoires in COVID-19. About the study: Sites across the United States, Italy and Spain contributed samples from acute and convalescent COVID-19.

CDR1 and CDR2 (germline): SGHTA, FQGTGA. The V end was cut by 5 bases, the J end by 7 bases, with 12 bases between. This CDR3 is 13 amino acids long. The sample comprised PBMCs or T cells enriched from blood (not recorded which). The chain has TRBV7-3 and TRBJ1-5; D may be TRBD1 (5 bases). The TCR comes from a woman under 30 with acute COVID-19. DNA for the CDR3: TGTGCCAGCAGCCAGGGATTCCACCAGCCCCAGCATTTT. Protein product: CASSQGFHQPQHF.